Described below is a single T cell receptor (beta chain) sequence and its context. TCRdb's copy holds only in-frame clones and misses some; the assay was immunoSEQ multiplex PCR. Here the sample spans tens of thousands of clones, around 90% being singletons. The data belong to a study of T cell changes during pregnancy in multiple sclerosis. This CDR3 is 15 amino acids long. V shed 4 bases, J shed 9 bases, and the junction held 11 bases outside the gene matches. In germline, CDR1 is SNHLY, CDR2 FYNNEI. The origin of this receptor is a female donor with multiple sclerosis, enrolled in a pregnancy study. The rearrangement links TRBV2 to TRBJ2-3; 9 positions agree with TRBD2. Sequencing used CD8+ T cells from peripheral blood mononuclear cells, obtained before pregnancy. CDR3 loop: CASSVAGAQRFTQYF. The CDR3 nucleotides are TGTGCCAGCAGTGTAGCGGGGGCCCAGCGTTTCACGCAGTATTTT.